This T cell receptor (beta chain) is from a study of regulatory T cells in long-lasting Graves disease. Points from the study as a whole: Persistent Graves' patients had lower TCR diversity than newly diagnosed ones.

For TCR beta, libraries came from iRepertoire HTBI primers and Arm-PCR of CDR3 regions. TCRdb analysed the multiplex PCR reads with MiXCR anew, one entry per CDR3 protein. Of about 450,000 distinct CDR3 sequences in the sample, around 17% were seen once. The CDR3 extends over 16 amino acids. V lost 4 bases and J lost 1; bases outside the gene matches: 9. The time point: newly diagnosed GD, antithyroid drugs for less than 3 months. RNA from PBMCs was the source of the TCR library. This clonotype has a count of ten or more. What it recognizes is unknown. In addition, the sample was reused for a study of T cells in Graves' hyperthyroidism and ophthalmopathy. That publication notes: Patients were excluded because of uncontrolled infection, other autoimmune disease, pregnancy or lactation. Every diagnosis used clinical symptoms, serum thyroxine and TRAb, thyroid ultrasound and orbital computed tomography. First-round RT-PCR with HTBI primers amplified the TCR CDR3 region.

This specimen was peripheral blood mononuclear cells (PBMCs), taken at new diagnosis, from a patient treated with antithyroid drugs. The genes are TRBV12-3 or TRBV12-4 and TRBJ1-1, with 7 bases fitting TRBD1. This receptor was taken from a woman younger than 45 with Graves disease. Here the CDR3 DNA reads TGTGCCAGCAGTTCTATCTCCGGGACAGCGAACACTGAAGCTTTCTTT. It specifies CASSSISGTANTEAFF.